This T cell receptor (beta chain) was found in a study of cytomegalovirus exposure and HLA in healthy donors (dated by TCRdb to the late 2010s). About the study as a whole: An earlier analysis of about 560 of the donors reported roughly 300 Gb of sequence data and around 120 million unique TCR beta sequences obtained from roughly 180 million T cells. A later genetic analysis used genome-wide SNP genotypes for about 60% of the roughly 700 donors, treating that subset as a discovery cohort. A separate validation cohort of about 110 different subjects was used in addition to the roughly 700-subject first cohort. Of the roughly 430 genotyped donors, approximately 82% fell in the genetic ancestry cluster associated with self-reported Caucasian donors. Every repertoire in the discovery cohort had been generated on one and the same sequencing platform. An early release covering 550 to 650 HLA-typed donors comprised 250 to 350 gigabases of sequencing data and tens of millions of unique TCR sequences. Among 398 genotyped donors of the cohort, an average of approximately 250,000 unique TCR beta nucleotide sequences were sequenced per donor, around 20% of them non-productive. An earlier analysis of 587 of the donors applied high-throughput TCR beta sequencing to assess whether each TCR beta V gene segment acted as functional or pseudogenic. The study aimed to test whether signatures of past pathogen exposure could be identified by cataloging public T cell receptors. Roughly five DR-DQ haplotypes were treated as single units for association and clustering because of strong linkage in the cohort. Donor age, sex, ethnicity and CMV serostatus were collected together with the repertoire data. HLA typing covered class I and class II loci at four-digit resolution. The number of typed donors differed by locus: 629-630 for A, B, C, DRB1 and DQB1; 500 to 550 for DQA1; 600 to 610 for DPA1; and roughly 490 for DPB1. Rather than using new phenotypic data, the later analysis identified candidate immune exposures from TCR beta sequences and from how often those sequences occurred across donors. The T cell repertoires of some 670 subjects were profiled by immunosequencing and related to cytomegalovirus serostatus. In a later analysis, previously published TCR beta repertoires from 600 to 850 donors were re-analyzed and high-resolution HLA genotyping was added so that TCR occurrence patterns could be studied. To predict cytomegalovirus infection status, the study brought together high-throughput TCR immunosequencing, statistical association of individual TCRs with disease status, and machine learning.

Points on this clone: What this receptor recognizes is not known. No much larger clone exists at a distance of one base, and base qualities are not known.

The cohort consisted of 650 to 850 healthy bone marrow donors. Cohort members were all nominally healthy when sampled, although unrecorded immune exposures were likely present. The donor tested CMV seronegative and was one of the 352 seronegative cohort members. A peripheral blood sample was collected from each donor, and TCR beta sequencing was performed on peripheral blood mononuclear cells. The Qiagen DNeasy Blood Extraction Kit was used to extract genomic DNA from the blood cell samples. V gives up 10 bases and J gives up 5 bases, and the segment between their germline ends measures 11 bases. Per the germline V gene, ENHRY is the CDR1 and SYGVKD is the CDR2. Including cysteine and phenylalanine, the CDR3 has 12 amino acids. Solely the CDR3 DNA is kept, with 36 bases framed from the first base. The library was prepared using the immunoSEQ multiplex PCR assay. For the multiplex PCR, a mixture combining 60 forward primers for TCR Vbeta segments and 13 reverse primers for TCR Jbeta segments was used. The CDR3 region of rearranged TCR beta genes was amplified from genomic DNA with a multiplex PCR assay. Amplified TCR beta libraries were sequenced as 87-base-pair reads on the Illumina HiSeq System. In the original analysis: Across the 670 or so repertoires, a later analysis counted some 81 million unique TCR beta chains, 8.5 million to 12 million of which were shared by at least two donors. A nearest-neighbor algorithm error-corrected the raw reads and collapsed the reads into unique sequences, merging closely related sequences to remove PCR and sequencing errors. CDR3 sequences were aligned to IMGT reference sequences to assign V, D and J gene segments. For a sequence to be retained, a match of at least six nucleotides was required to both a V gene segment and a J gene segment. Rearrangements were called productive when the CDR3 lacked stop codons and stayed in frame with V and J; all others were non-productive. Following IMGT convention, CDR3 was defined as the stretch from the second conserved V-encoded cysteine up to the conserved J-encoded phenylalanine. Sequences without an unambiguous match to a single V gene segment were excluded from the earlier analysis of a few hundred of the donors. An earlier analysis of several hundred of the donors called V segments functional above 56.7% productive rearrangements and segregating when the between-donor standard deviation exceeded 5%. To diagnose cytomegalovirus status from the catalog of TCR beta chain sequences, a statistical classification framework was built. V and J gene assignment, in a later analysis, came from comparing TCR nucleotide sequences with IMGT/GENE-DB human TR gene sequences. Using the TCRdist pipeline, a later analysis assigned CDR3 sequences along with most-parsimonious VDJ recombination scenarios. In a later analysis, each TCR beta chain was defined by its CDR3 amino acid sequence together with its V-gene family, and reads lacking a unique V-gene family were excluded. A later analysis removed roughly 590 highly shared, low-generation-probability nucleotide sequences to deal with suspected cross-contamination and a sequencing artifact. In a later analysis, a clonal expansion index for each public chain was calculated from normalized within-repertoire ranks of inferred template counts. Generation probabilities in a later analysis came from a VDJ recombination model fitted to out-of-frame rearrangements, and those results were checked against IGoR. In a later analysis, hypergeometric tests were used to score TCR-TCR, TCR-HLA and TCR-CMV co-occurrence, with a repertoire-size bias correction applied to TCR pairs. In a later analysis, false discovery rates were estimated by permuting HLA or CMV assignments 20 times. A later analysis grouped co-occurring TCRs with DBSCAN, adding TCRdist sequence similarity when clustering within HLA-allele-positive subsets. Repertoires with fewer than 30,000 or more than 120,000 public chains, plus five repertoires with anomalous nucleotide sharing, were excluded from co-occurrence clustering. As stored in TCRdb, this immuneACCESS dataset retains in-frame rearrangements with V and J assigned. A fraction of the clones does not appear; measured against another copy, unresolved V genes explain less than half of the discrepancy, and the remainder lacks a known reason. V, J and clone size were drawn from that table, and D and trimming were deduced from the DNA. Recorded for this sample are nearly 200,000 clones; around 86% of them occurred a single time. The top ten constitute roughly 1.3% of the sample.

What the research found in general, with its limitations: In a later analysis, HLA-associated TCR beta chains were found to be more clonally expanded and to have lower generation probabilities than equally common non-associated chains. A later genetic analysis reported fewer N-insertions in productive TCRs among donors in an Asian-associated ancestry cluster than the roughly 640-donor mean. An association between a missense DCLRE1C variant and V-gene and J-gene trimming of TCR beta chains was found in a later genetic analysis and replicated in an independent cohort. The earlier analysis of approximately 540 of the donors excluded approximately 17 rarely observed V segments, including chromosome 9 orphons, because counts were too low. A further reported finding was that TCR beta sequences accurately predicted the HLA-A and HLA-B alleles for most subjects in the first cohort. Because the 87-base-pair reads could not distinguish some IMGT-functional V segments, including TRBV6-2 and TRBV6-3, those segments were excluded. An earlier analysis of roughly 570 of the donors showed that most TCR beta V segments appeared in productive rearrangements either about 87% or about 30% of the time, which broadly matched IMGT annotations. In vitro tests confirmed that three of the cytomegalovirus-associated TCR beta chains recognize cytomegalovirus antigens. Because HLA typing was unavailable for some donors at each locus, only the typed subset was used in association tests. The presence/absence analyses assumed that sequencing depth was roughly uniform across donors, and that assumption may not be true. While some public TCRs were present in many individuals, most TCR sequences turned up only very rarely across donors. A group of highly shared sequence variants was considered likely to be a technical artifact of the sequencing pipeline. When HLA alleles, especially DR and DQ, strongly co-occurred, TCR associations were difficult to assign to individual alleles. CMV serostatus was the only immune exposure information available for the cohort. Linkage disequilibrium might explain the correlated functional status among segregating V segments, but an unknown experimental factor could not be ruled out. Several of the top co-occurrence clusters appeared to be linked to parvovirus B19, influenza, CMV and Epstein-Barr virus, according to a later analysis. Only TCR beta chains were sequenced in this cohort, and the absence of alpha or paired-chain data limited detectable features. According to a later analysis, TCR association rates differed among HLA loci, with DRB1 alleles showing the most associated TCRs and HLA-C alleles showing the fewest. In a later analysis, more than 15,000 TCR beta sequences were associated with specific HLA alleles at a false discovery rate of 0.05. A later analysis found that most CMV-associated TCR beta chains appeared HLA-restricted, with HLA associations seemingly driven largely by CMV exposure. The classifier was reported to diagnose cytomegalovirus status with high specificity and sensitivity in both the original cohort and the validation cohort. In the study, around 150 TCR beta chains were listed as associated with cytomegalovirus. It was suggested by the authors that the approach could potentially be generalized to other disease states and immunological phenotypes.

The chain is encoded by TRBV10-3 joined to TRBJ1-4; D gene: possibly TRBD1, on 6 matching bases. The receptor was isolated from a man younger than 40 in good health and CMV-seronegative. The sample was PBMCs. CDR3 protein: CATQQGNEKLFF. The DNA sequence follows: TGTGCCACCCAACAGGGAAATGAAAAACTGTTTTTT.